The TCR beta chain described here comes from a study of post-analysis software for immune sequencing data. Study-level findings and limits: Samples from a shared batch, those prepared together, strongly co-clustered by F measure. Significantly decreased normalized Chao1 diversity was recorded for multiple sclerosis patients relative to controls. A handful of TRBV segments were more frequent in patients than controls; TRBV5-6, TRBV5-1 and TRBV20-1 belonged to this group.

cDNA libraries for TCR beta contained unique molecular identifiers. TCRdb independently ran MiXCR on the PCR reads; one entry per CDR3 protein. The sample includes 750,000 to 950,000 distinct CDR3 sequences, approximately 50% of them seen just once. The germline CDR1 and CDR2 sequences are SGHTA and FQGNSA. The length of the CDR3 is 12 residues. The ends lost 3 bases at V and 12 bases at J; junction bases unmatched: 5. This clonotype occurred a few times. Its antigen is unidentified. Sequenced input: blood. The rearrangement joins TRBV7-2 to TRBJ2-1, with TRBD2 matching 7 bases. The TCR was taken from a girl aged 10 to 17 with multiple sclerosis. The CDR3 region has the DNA TGTGCCAGCAGCTTTCAGCGGGGCGTGCAGTTCTTC. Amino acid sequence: CASSFQRGVQFF.